This T cell receptor (beta chain) originates from a study of blood T cell repertoires in COVID-19. Overall study: There were acute and convalescent COVID-19 samples, and they came from the United States, Italy and Spain. PBMCs, B-cell-depleted T cells, or T cells were the source of the cDNA or gDNA that made up the material.

Per the study methods: Reference gene primer amplification yielded estimated nucleated cell counts. TCRdb keeps only in-frame clones here, not all; method: immunoSEQ multiplex PCR. V and J calls and clone size are those listed in that table; D and trimming were worked out from the DNA. In the table there are hundreds of thousands of clones, 87% of which are singletons. In germline, CDR1 is SGHVS, CDR2 FNYEAQ. V was pared by 5 bases and J by 2 bases, with 4 bases of the junction left unmatched. The CDR3 is 16 amino acids. The chain recombines TRBV7-6 with TRBJ2-2, with TRBD2 identical over 11 bases. The clonotype was recovered from a man aged 18 to 29 with active or convalescent COVID-19. Sequenced input: peripheral blood. CDR3 nucleotides: TGTGCCAGCAGCATTCTAGCGGGGGGAAACACCGGGGAGCTGTTTTTT. Translated: CASSILAGGNTGELFF.